This T cell receptor (beta chain) was captured by sequencing in a study of human T cells and chemical hapten exposure. In the study overall: Readings were taken at 6 days from patch tests that had applied 0.01% DPC to the upper back.

V dropped 4 bases and J dropped 3 bases, with 10 bases sitting between them. This CDR3 spans 13 amino acids. Germline values: CDR1 SQVTM, CDR2 ANQGSEA. MiXCR was run by TCRdb on the RACE reads, yielding one entry per CDR3 protein. The sample lists nearly 350,000 distinct CDR3 sequences, around 6.9% occurring once. The time point denotes: patch test 1, 2 weeks after DPC sensitization. The treatment: therapeutic diphenylcyclopropenone sensitization with weekly scalp DPC. This material consisted of whole blood, taken in connection with sensitization to the hapten diphenylcyclopropenone (DPC). The chain combines TRBV29-1 with TRBJ2-1; TRBD1 might be the D (5 bases). This TCR derives from a woman aged 18 to 35 with alopecia areata. Some clones in this sample may be carry-over from other donors' samples. The CDR3 nucleotides read TGCAGCGTTGGAAAAGGGGACTACAATGAGCAGTTCTTC. Its translation: CSVGKGDYNEQFF.